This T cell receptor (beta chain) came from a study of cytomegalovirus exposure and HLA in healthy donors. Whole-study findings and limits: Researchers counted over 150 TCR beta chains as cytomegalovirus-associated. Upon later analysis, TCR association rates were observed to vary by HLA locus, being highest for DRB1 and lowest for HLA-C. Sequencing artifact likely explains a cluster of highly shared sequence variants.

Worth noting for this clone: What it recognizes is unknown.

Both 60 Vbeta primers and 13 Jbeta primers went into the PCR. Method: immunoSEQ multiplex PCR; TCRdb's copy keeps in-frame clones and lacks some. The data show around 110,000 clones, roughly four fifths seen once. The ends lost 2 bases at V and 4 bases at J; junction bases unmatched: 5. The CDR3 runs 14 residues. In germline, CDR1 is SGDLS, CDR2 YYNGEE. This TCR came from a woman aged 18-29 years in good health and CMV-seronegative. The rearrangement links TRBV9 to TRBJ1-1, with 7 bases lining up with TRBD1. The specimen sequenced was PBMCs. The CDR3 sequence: CASSVSGGPTEAFF. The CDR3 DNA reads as TGTGCCAGCAGCGTCTCAGGGGGACCCACTGAAGCTTTCTTT.